The 20 T cell receptor beta chains listed next were all sequenced from one sample in a study of T cell changes during pregnancy in multiple sclerosis. Data came from immunoSEQ multiplex PCR; TCRdb stores just in-frame clones and leaves some out. Among about 100,000 clones, around 92% were seen once, and the ten largest hold 2% to 3%. The material sequenced was peripheral blood, taken in the first trimester of pregnancy. The receptors were gathered from a female donor with multiple sclerosis, enrolled in a pregnancy study.

In this sample, this clone turned up once. The V gene is TRBV19, the J gene TRBJ1-5; D call uncertain. Germline V lookup: CDR1 LNHDA, CDR2 SQIVND (reference sequence). The CDR3 totals 14 residues. With 3 bases removed from V and 3 bases from J, the gap between germline ends came to 9 bases. The DNA of the CDR3 is TGTGCCAGTAGTATCGCGATATCCAATCAGCCCCAGCATTTT. The encoded protein is CASSIAISNQPQHF.

The CDR3 spells CASSKVRTANTEAFF. The CDR3 nucleotides read TGTGCCAGTAGTAAAGTCAGGACAGCGAACACTGAAGCTTTCTTT. The chain employs TRBV19 and TRBJ1-1, with D perhaps TRBD1 (6 bases). Germline V gives CDR1 LNHDA, CDR2 SQIVND (reference sequence). V was shortened by 4 bases and J by 1 base, with 13 bases between the two germline ends. This CDR3 spans 15 amino acids.

V is TRBV7-9 and J is TRBJ2-1; D might be TRBD2 (6 bases). Between the trimmed V and J ends, which lost 2 bases and 6 bases, there was a span of 8 bases. Germline CDR1 reads SEHNR; CDR2 reads FQNEAQ (reference sequence). The CDR3 consists of 13 residues. The CDR3 DNA follows: TGTGCCAGCAGCTTAATACTAGCCAATGAGCAGTTCTTC. It is translated as CASSLILANEQFF.

This clone was seen once. This chain joins TRBV5-6 and TRBJ2-1, with a possible D match to TRBD2 (5 bases). V gave up 0 bases and J gave up 6 bases, with 10 bases separating them. CDR3 size: 14 residues. The germline V gene has CDR1 SGHDT and CDR2 YYEEEE. The CDR3 here is CASSLDLAGNEQFF. The CDR3 bases are TGTGCCAGCAGCTTGGACCTAGCTGGCAATGAGCAGTTCTTC.

This rearrangement joins TRBV5-6 to TRBJ2-7; 8 nucleotides match TRBD2. CDR1 is SGHDT, CDR2 YYEEEE, per germline. V gave up 4 bases and J gave up 4 bases; unmatched junction bases: 4. The CDR3 sequence is 13 residues long. This CDR3 reads CASSLGGGYEQYF. For the CDR3, the DNA is TGTGCCAGCAGCCTCGGGGGGGGGTACGAGCAGTACTTC.

The chain combines TRBV11-2 with TRBJ2-7, with D perhaps matching TRBD2 (6 bases). CDR1 SGHAT and CDR2 FQNNGV come from the germline V gene. This CDR3 spans 14 amino acids. V was cut by 5 bases and J by 1 base, with 12 bases left in between. The CDR3 spells CASSPLGGSYEQYF. CDR3 DNA sequence: TGTGCCAGCAGCCCCCTGGGGGGTTCCTACGAGCAGTACTTC.

The V gene is TRBV19, the J gene TRBJ1-5; unclear D gene. Germline CDR1 is LNHDA and CDR2 is SQIVND (reference sequence). The CDR3 extends over 15 amino acids. Between the trimmed V and J ends, which lost 0 bases and 2 bases, there was a span of 8 bases. The CDR3 loop reads CASSIEQNRNQPQHF. The CDR3 nucleotides read TGTGCCAGTAGTATAGAACAGAACCGCAATCAGCCCCAGCATTTT.

The DNA of the CDR3 is TGCAGCGGCCACGAAGGGGCGAACACTGAAGCTTTCTTT. This encodes CSGHEGANTEAFF. The V and J genes are TRBV29-1 and TRBJ1-1, with D tentatively TRBD1 (5 bases). Per the germline V gene, CDR1 is SQVTM and CDR2 is ANQGSEA. This CDR3 comprises 13 residues. The V and J ends lost 7 bases and 1 base respectively, with 13 bases between them.

The chain uses TRBV5-5 and TRBJ1-4; 7 nucleotides line up with TRBD1. This CDR3 spans 14 amino acids. The germline V gene has CDR1 SGHKS and CDR2 YYEKEE (reference sequence). Unmatched junction bases numbered 6, after V lost 4 bases and J lost 6 bases. The CDR3 DNA reads TGTGCCAGCAGCGCGGGACAGTTCGATGAAAAACTGTTTTTT. Its translation: CASSAGQFDEKLFF.

The CDR3 DNA follows: TGCGCCAGCAGCTTGGGGACTACCACCGGGGAGCTGTTTTTT. Amino acids: CASSLGTTTGELFF. The V call is TRBV5-1, the J call TRBJ2-2; D is possibly TRBD2 (6 bases). The CDR3 loop spans 14 amino acids. Germline V gives CDR1 SGHRS, CDR2 YFSETQ. V was shortened by 0 bases and J by 4 bases, with 7 bases between the two germline ends. The whole variable domain, filled in from reference TRBV5-1 and TRBJ2-2, reads KAGVTQTPRYLIKTRGQQVTLSCSPISGHRSVSWYQQTPGQGLQFLFEYFSETQRNKGNFPGRFSGRQFSNSRSEMNVSTLELGDSALYLCASSLGTTTGELFFGEGSRLTVL.

The rearrangement joins TRBV28 to TRBJ2-7; 9 bases map to TRBD1. Germline V gives CDR1 MDHEN, CDR2 SYDVKM. Losses at the gene ends were 2 bases for V and 1 base for J; bases not matched to a gene: 3. The CDR3 consists of 15 residues. CDR3: CASSLRGTGSYEQYF. CDR3 coding DNA: TGTGCCAGCAGTTTACGGGGGACAGGGTCCTACGAGCAGTACTTC.

The CDR3 spells CSTWTGGAGELFF. Here the CDR3 DNA reads TGCAGCACCTGGACAGGGGGCGCGGGGGAGCTGTTTTTT. J is TRBJ2-2 and V is TRBV29-1, with 11 bases fitting TRBD1. CDR1 and CDR2 (germline): SQVTM, ANQGSEA. The J segment lost 8 bases and the V segment lost 8 bases, leaving 7 bases of the junction unmatched. This CDR3 spans 13 amino acids.

The chain couples TRBV11-2 to TRBJ2-7, with 9 nucleotides matching TRBD2. The CDR3 loop spans 16 amino acids. The V and J ends lost 4 bases and 4 bases, in that order; junction bases with no gene match: 11. Germline V gene lookup returns CDR1 SGHAT and CDR2 FQNNGV. The CDR3 region has the DNA TGTGCCAGCAGCTCAGGGGCTAGCGGGATTTCGTACGAGCAGTACTTC. Translation gives CASSSGASGISYEQYF.

This clone was recorded once. V and J are TRBV7-9 and TRBJ2-3; 7 bases map to TRBD1. In germline, CDR1 is SEHNR, CDR2 FQNEAQ (reference sequence). This CDR3 has 15 residues. The J segment lost 2 bases and the V segment lost 8 bases, leaving 10 bases of the junction unmatched. The CDR3 region is CASSYGDSFTDTQYF. As DNA, the CDR3 is TGTGCCAGCTCCTATGGGGACAGCTTCACAGATACGCAGTATTTT.

The J gene is TRBJ2-7, the V gene TRBV6-5; the match to TRBD2 covers 9 bases. CDR3 length: 14 residues. V shed 3 bases and J 4 bases; nucleotides not matched to a gene: 4. Germline V gene sequence: CDR1 MNHEY, CDR2 SVGAGI. CDR3 residues: CASSYGTSHYEQYF. CDR3 DNA: TGTGCCAGCAGTTATGGGACTAGCCATTACGAGCAGTACTTC.

V and J are TRBV6-5 and TRBJ1-1, with TRBD1 matching over 9 bases. Germline V gene sequence: CDR1 MNHEY, CDR2 SVGAGI. This CDR3 has 15 amino acids. Trimming cost V 6 bases and J 3 bases; bases outside gene matches: 8. As DNA, the CDR3 is TGTGCCAGCAGCTGGGGACAGGGAGGGGACACTGAAGCTTTCTTT. This gives the protein CASSWGQGGDTEAFF.

The chain combines TRBV13 with TRBJ2-7; 8 bases match TRBD2. Per the germline V gene, CDR1 is PRHDT and CDR2 is FYEKMQ (reference sequence). Losses at the gene ends were 0 bases for V and 2 bases for J; bases not matched to a gene: 0. This CDR3 contains 14 residues. The CDR3 region is CASSLGGRAYEQYF. For the CDR3, the DNA is TGTGCCAGCAGCTTAGGCGGGAGGGCCTACGAGCAGTACTTC.

The chain couples TRBV27 to TRBJ1-5; D gene ambiguous. The CDR3 sequence is 14 residues long. CDR1 is MNHEY and CDR2 is SMNVEV in the germline V gene (reference sequence). With 2 bases removed from V and 6 bases from J, the gap between germline ends came to 11 bases. The CDR3, as DNA: TGTGCCAGCAGTTTAGGGAGGGCGGCTCAGCCCCAGCATTTT. Translating gives CASSLGRAAQPQHF.

The chain is built from TRBV27 and TRBJ2-6; 9 positions match TRBD1. J was trimmed by 0 bases and V by 6 bases; bases with no gene match: 12. The CDR3 sequence is 19 residues long. Germline V gives CDR1 MNHEY, CDR2 SMNVEV (reference sequence). The CDR3 region is CASRPHPGQGLSGANVLTF. The CDR3 nucleotides are TGTGCCAGCAGACCACATCCGGGACAGGGACTCTCTGGGGCCAACGTCCTGACTTTC. The full variable domain, in which reference TRBV27 and TRBJ2-6 provide the parts outside the CDR3, is EAQVTQNPRYLITVTGKKLTVTCSQNMNHEYMSWYRQDPGLGLRQIYYSMNVEVTDKGDVPEGYKVSRKEKRNFPLILESPSPNQTSLYFCASRPHPGQGLSGANVLTFGAGSRLTVL.

The V call is TRBV25-1, the J call TRBJ1-2, with no clear D. There are 15 residues in the CDR3. Trimming took off 2 bases at V and 4 bases at J, with 14 bases between the two ends. Germline V CDR1 and CDR2: MGHDK, SYGVNS. CDR3 nucleotides: TGTGCCAGCAGTGAAATCGGTTCAGGCTCCTATGGCTACACCTTC. It yields the protein CASSEIGSGSYGYTF.